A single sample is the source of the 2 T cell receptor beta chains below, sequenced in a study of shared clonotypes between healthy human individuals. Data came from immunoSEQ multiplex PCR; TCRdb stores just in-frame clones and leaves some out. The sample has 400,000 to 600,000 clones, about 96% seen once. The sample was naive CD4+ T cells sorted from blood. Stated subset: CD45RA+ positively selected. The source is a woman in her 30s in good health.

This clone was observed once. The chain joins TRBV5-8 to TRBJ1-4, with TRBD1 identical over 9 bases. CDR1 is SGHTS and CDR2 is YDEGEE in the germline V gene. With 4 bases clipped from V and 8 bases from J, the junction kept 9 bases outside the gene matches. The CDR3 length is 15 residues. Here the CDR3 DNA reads TGTGCCAGCAGCAAAGGGACAGGGATGGACGAAAAACTGTTTTTT. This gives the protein CASSKGTGMDEKLFF.

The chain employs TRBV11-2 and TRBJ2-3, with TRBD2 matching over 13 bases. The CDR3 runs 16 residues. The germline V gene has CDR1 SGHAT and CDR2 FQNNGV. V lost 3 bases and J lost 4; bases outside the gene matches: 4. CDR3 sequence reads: CASSFTSGRAPDTQYF. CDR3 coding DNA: TGTGCCAGCAGCTTCACTAGCGGGAGGGCCCCAGATACGCAGTATTTT.